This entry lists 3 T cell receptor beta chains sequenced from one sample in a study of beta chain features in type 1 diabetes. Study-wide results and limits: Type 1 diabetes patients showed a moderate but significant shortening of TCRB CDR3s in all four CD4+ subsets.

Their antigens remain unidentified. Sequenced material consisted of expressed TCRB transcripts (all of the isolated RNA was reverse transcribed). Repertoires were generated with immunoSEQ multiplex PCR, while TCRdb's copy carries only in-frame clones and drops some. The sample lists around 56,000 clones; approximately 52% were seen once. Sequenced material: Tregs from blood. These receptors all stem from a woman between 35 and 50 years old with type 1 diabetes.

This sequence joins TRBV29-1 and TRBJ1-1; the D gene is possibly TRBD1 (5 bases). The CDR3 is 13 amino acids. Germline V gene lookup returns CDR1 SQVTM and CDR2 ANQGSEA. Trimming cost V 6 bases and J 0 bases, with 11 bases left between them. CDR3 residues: CSVSGLMNTEAFF. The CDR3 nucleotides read TGCAGCGTCTCGGGACTGATGAACACTGAAGCTTTCTTT.

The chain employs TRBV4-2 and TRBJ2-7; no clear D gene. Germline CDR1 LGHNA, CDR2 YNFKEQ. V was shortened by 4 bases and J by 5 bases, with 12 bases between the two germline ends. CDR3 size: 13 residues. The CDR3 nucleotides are TGTGCCAGCAGCCTGAGGATGCTTGACGAGCAGTACTTC. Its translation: CASSLRMLDEQYF.

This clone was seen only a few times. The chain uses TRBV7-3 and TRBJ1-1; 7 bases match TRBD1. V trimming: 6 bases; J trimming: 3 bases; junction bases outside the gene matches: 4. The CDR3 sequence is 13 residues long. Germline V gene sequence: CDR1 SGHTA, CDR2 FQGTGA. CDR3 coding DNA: TGTGCCAGCAGACTCCAGGGGGACACTGAAGCTTTCTTT. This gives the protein CASRLQGDTEAFF.